These 30 T cell receptor beta chains came from one sample sequenced in a study of T cell repertoires in cytomegalovirus infection. MiXCR, applied by TCRdb to the reads, yields one record per CDR3 protein. This sample has hundreds of thousands of distinct CDR3 sequences; roughly a third occur once, and the top ten carry roughly 16%. These receptors' targets are unknown. The sample consisted of cultured PBMCs, taken from culture after CMV antigen stimulation. The receptors derive from a human donor in good health (CMV status not recorded). Some clones in this sample may be carry-over from other donors' samples.

The chain uses TRBV5-6 and TRBJ2-3, with D tentatively TRBD2 (6 bases). CDR1 SGHDT and CDR2 YYEEEE come from the germline V gene. The CDR3 loop spans 15 amino acids. The V end lost 2 bases, the J end lost 2 bases, and 12 bases lay between the germline ends. This CDR3 is CASSFTGLNTDTQYF. CDR3 bases: TGTGCCAGCAGCTTCACGGGACTCAACACAGATACGCAGTATTTT.

The V call is TRBV27, the J call TRBJ2-5; 7 nucleotides line up with TRBD1. CDR1 and CDR2 (germline): MNHEY, SMNVEV (reference sequence). The V gene end was trimmed by 7 bases and the J gene end by 1 base; junction bases not matched to a gene: 9. This CDR3 contains 15 residues. The CDR3 DNA reads as TGTGCCAGCAAAACGGGGACAGCCCTCCAAGAGACCCAGTACTTC. This translates into CASKTGTALQETQYF.

The rearrangement joins TRBV7-9 to TRBJ1-1, with D possibly matching TRBD1 (5 bases). V was cut by 8 bases and J by 4 bases, with 14 bases left in between. This CDR3 is built from 13 residues. Germline CDR1 reads SEHNR; CDR2 reads FQNEAQ (reference sequence). The CDR3: CASRGVVGTEAFF. The CDR3 region has the DNA TGTGCCAGCCGAGGGGTCGTGGGCACTGAAGCTTTCTTT.

The gene calls are TRBV6-2 or TRBV6-3 and TRBJ2-1, with D tentatively TRBD1 (6 bases). The germline V gene encodes CDR1 MNHEY and CDR2 SVGEGT. V dropped 2 bases and J dropped 9 bases, with 17 bases sitting between them. The CDR3 runs 15 residues. CDR3 amino acids: CASSYGASTGPEQFF. The CDR3 bases are TGTGCCAGCAGTTACGGAGCATCCACAGGGCCTGAGCAGTTCTTC.

The chain recombines TRBV6-2 or TRBV6-3 with TRBJ2-1, with 13 bases identical to TRBD2. V gave up 0 bases and J gave up 3 bases; unmatched junction bases: 11. Germline V gene sequence: CDR1 MNHEY, CDR2 SVGEGT. The CDR3 covers 20 residues. In nucleotides, the CDR3 is TGTGCCAGCAGTTACTCGCGACTAGCGGGAGGCCTAATGCGCTACAATGAGCAGTTCTTC. Translated, it gives CASSYSRLAGGLMRYNEQFF.

V is TRBV5-1 and J is TRBJ1-4, with D maybe TRBD1 (5 bases). CDR3 length equals 15 residues. Trimming stripped 2 bases from V and 0 bases from J, with 8 bases between. CDR1 is SGHRS, CDR2 YFSETQ, per germline. The CDR3 is CASSFTGSTNEKLFF. In DNA form, the CDR3 reads TGCGCCAGCAGCTTCACAGGTTCAACTAATGAAAAACTGTTTTTT.

V gene TRBV27 combines with J gene TRBJ2-1, with 9 bases that match TRBD2. CDR3 length: 16 amino acids. Per germline, CDR1 MNHEY and CDR2 SMNVEV (reference sequence). The V and J ends lost 2 bases and 5 bases, in that order; junction bases with no gene match: 7. CDR3 protein: CASSLVAGVKNNEQFF. CDR3 sequence (DNA): TGTGCCAGCAGTTTAGTAGCGGGAGTCAAAAACAATGAGCAGTTCTTC.

The V gene is TRBV5-1, the J gene TRBJ1-1; no clear D. CDR3 length: 13 amino acids. CDR1 and CDR2 from the germline V gene are SGHRS and YFSETQ. Deletions cut 0 bases from V and 8 bases from J, with 11 bases between. Written as DNA, the CDR3 is TGCGCCAGCAGCTTGGATATAGGGTCCGAAGCTTTCTTT. Its protein product is CASSLDIGSEAFF.

Concerning this clonotype itself: A junction boundary mismatches the germline segment, possibly from a read error. The chain couples TRBV9 to TRBJ2-1, with D hard to call. There are 15 residues in the CDR3. Germline CDR1 and CDR2: SGDLS and YYNGEE. CDR3: CASSQSRWGYNEQIF. In DNA form, the CDR3 reads TGTGCCAGCAGTCAAAGTAGGTGGGGATACAATGAGCAGATCTTC.

This clonotype was counted ten times or more. V and J are TRBV10-3 and TRBJ2-3; no reliable D call. Germline CDR1 ENHRY, CDR2 SYGVKD. The V end was cut by 5 bases, the J end by 5 bases, with 5 bases between. The CDR3 is 11 residues long. CDR3 loop: CAISSKDTQYF. The CDR3 coding sequence is TGTGCCATCAGTAGTAAAGATACGCAGTATTTT.

J is TRBJ1-1 and V is TRBV28; D is uncertain. CDR1 MDHEN and CDR2 SYDVKM come from the germline V gene. V was trimmed by 3 bases and J by 8 bases, leaving 19 bases between them. The CDR3 sequence is 15 residues long. Written as DNA, the CDR3 is TGTGCCAGCAGTTTTCTTGACCCTGCCGAAAGGGAAGCTTTCTTT. It is translated as CASSFLDPAEREAFF.

The V and J genes are TRBV7-8 and TRBJ2-3; TRBD2 matches at 7 bases. The V gene's germline CDR1 is SGHVS and CDR2 FQNEAQ. The J segment lost 1 base and the V segment lost 2 bases, leaving 9 bases of the junction unmatched. CDR3 length: 17 residues. CDR3 coding DNA: TGTGCCAGCAGCTTATGGGAACAGCGGGAAGGCACAGATACGCAGTATTTT. Amino acids: CASSLWEQREGTDTQYF.

In this sample, this clonotype turned up many times. The chain links TRBV5-4 to TRBJ2-7, with 7 bases lining up with TRBD1. CDR3 length: 14 residues. Germline-derived CDR1 and CDR2 are SGHNT and YYREEE (reference sequence). The trim removed 5 bases at V and 0 bases at J, leaving 5 bases unmatched. The CDR3 sequence: CASRRDSDSYEQYV. In DNA form, the CDR3 reads TGTGCCAGCAGAAGGGACAGCGACTCCTACGAGCAGTACGTC.

The chain couples TRBV15 to TRBJ1-2, with D hard to call. V gave up 1 base and J gave up 4 bases, with 4 bases separating them. CDR3 length equals 12 residues. CDR1 and CDR2 from the germline V gene are LNHNV and YYDKDF (reference sequence). CDR3 sequence: CATSRVGYGYTF. DNA of the CDR3: TGTGCCACCAGCAGAGTTGGCTATGGCTACACCTTC. Based on the CDR3 plus reference TRBV15 and TRBJ1-2, the full variable domain is DAMVIQNPRYQVTQFGKPVTLSCSQTLNHNVMYWYQQKSSQAPKLLFHYYDKDFNNEADTPDNFQSRRPNTSFCFLDIRSPGLGDTAMYLCATSRVGYGYTFGSGTRLTVV.

The gene calls are TRBV12-3 or TRBV12-4 and TRBJ1-1, with D hard to call. The V end was cut by 8 bases, the J end by 1 base, with 17 bases between. CDR3 length equals 15 residues. CDR3 residues: CASSTREVGNTEAFF. As DNA, the CDR3 is TGTGCCAGCTCGACAAGGGAGGTGGGGAACACTGAAGCTTTCTTT.

V gene TRBV28 combines with J gene TRBJ1-5, with a possible D match to TRBD1 (6 bases). CDR3 length: 15 residues. V lost 1 base and J lost 7, with 14 bases in between. In germline, CDR1 is MDHEN, CDR2 SYDVKM. Here the CDR3 reads CASSLFFGGLQPQHF. CDR3 nucleotides: TGTGCCAGCAGTTTATTTTTCGGGGGCTTACAGCCCCAGCATTTT.

This clonotype appeared many times. The chain uses TRBV7-8 and TRBJ2-3; 8 bases align to TRBD1. The CDR3 spans 16 residues. Germline CDR1 reads SGHVS; CDR2 reads FQNEAQ. V was pared by 4 bases and J by 1 base, with 7 bases of the junction left unmatched. The CDR3 coding sequence is TGTGCCAGCAGCTGGGCCCCGGGACAGGGCACAGATACGCAGTATTTT. Its translation: CASSWAPGQGTDTQYF.

This clonotype was picked up many times. The V call is TRBV7-2, the J call TRBJ2-6; 7 bases line up with TRBD2. From germline, CDR1 is SGHTA and CDR2 FQGNSA. Losses at the gene ends were 5 bases for V and 0 bases for J; bases not matched to a gene: 10. The CDR3 has 18 amino acids. In nucleotides, the CDR3 is TGTGCCAGCAGCACCGTAGTGGGGGGGAGCTCTGGGGCCAACGTCCTGACTTTC. Its protein product is CASSTVVGGSSGANVLTF. The full variable domain, its missing parts supplied by reference TRBV7-2 and TRBJ2-6, is GAGVSQSPSNKVTEKGKDVELRCDPISGHTALYWYRQSLGQGLEFLIYFQGNSAPDKSGLPSDRFSAERTGGSVSTLTIQRTQQEDSAVYLCASSTVVGGSSGANVLTFGAGSRLTVL.

This clonotype has just a few counts. This sequence joins TRBV27 and TRBJ2-3; 8 nucleotides agree with TRBD2. Germline V lookup: CDR1 MNHEY, CDR2 SMNVEV (reference sequence). V trimming: 5 bases; J trimming: 2 bases; junction bases outside the gene matches: 9. The CDR3 has 16 amino acids. CDR3 protein: CASSPELAENTDTQYF. The CDR3 DNA reads as TGTGCCAGCAGTCCCGAACTAGCGGAAAACACAGATACGCAGTATTTT.

The chain has TRBV6-6 and TRBJ2-3; a weak D match, TRBD2 (5 bases). Germline values: CDR1 MNHNY, CDR2 SVGAGI (reference sequence). Trimming removed 6 bases at V and 4 bases at J, with 17 bases between. The CDR3 is 15 residues long. CDR3 coding DNA: TGTGCCAGCAGCGGTTCTACTAGTGCTGCAGATACGCAGTATTTT. This gives the protein CASSGSTSAADTQYF.

This clonotype was seen a handful of times. The gene calls are TRBV28 and TRBJ1-5; D remains unclear. The CDR3 sequence is 14 residues long. The germline V gene encodes CDR1 MDHEN and CDR2 SYDVKM. V dropped 7 bases and J dropped 2 bases, with 12 bases sitting between them. This chain's CDR3 is CASTEGVGNQPQHF. In DNA form, the CDR3 reads TGTGCCAGCACGGAGGGCGTGGGCAATCAGCCCCAGCATTTT.

In DNA, the CDR3 is TGTGCCAGCAGCGTAGATGGAGGGGGCGATTCACCCCTCCACTTT. It is translated as CASSVDGGGDSPLHF. The V gene is TRBV9, the J gene TRBJ1-6; 7 nucleotides match TRBD1. The CDR3 covers 15 residues. Germline V CDR1 and CDR2: SGDLS, YYNGEE. With 0 bases clipped from V and 8 bases from J, the junction kept 5 bases outside the gene matches.

This rearrangement joins TRBV7-2 to TRBJ1-5; D may be TRBD1 (5 bases). The CDR3 extends over 16 amino acids. Trimming pared 2 bases from V and 6 bases from J, leaving 17 bases between. In germline, CDR1 is SGHTA, CDR2 FQGNSA. CDR3 sequence (DNA): TGTGCCAGCAGCTTAAGGGAGGGGAGGCCGGGTCAGCCCCAGCATTTT. Translated: CASSLREGRPGQPQHF. Looking up the rest from reference TRBV7-2 and TRBJ1-5 gives the full variable domain: GAGVSQSPSNKVTEKGKDVELRCDPISGHTALYWYRQSLGQGLEFLIYFQGNSAPDKSGLPSDRFSAERTGGSVSTLTIQRTQQEDSAVYLCASSLREGRPGQPQHFGDGTRLSIL.

This clonotype was seen more than once but under ten times. The chain joins TRBV5-4 to TRBJ1-1; 7 bases fit TRBD1. Germline V lookup: CDR1 SGHNT, CDR2 YYREEE (reference sequence). V was clipped by 4 bases and J by 3 bases; unmatched bases: 18. The CDR3 runs 18 residues. CDR3 in DNA: TGTGCCAGCAGCCTTCGCCGGGACAGCCTAATTGGTGACACTGAAGCTTTCTTT. It codes for CASSLRRDSLIGDTEAFF.

The table lists this clonotype with a few counts. This chain uses TRBV11-2 with TRBJ1-4; no clear D. V lost 1 base to trimming and J lost 0 bases, with 9 bases between them. This CDR3 has 16 residues. Germline V gene sequence: CDR1 SGHAT, CDR2 FQNNGV. CDR3 DNA: TGTGCCAGCAGCTTAGGGCAGCAAGCAACTAATGAAAAACTGTTTTTT. It encodes CASSLGQQATNEKLFF. Full variable domain (remainder filled in from reference TRBV11-2 and TRBJ1-4): EAGVAQSPRYKIIEKRQSVAFWCNPISGHATLYWYQQILGQGPKLLIQFQNNGVVDDSQLPKDRFSAERLKGVDSTLKIQPAKLEDSAVYLCASSLGQQATNEKLFFGSGTQLSVL.

The V gene is TRBV19, the J gene TRBJ1-5; D is undetermined. V dropped 5 bases and J dropped 0 bases, with 8 bases sitting between them. This CDR3 has 14 amino acids. CDR1 and CDR2 from the germline V gene are LNHDA and SQIVND (reference sequence). CDR3 bases: TGTGCCAGTAGTTATCTTGATAGCAATCAGCCCCAGCATTTT. It specifies CASSYLDSNQPQHF. Full variable domain (remainder filled in from reference TRBV19 and TRBJ1-5): DGGITQSPKYLFRKEGQNVTLSCEQNLNHDAMYWYRQDPGQGLRLIYYSQIVNDFQKGDIAEGYSVSREKKESFPLTVTSAQKNPTAFYLCASSYLDSNQPQHFGDGTRLSIL.

The V call is TRBV6-6, the J call TRBJ1-5; TRBD1 agrees at 8 bases. Germline CDR1 reads MNHNY; CDR2 reads SVGAGI (reference sequence). Trimming at V came to 11 bases and at J to 4 bases, leaving 10 bases not matched to a gene. There are 14 residues in the CDR3. Here the CDR3 reads CALSDRASNQPQHF. DNA for the CDR3: TGTGCCCTCTCGGACAGGGCGTCGAATCAGCCCCAGCATTTT.

This clonotype has just a few counts. V gene TRBV4-1 combines with J gene TRBJ2-2, with TRBD1 matching 9 bases. The germline gives CDR1 MGHRA, CDR2 YSYEKL. The CDR3 runs 15 residues. Losses at the gene ends were 0 bases for V and 4 bases for J; bases not matched to a gene: 0. The CDR3 region has the DNA TGCGCCAGCAGCCAAGAGGACAGGGGCACCGGGGAGCTGTTTTTT. Its protein is CASSQEDRGTGELFF.

J is TRBJ2-7 and V is TRBV11-1; D may be TRBD1 or TRBD2 (5 bases each). The CDR3 covers 12 residues. Looked up from germline, CDR1 is SGHAT and CDR2 is FQDESV (reference sequence). The V end lost 1 base, the J end lost 6 bases, and 7 bases lay between the germline ends. DNA of the CDR3: TGTGCCAGCAGCTTAGGAGGGGTCGAGCAGTACTTC. The encoded protein is CASSLGGVEQYF.

This clonotype has more than one count but fewer than ten. The chain combines TRBV7-2 with TRBJ2-7; tentatively, D is TRBD1 or TRBD2 (5 bases each). Germline-derived CDR1 and CDR2 are SGHTA and FQGNSA. CDR3 length: 15 residues. The ends were cut back, 6 bases at V and 7 bases at J, with 22 bases in the middle. The CDR3 spells CASSSGFVGTGEQYF. CDR3 DNA: TGTGCCAGCAGTTCGGGCTTTGTGGGGACGGGGGAGCAGTACTTC.